This TCR beta chain was recorded in a study of T cells expressing NK-cell markers. Each CDR3 protein gets one entry in TCRdb, which reprocessed the 5' RACE reads and gives no DNA. The sample data list roughly 450,000 distinct CDR3 sequences. This CDR3 is built from 16 residues. CDR1 and CDR2 from the germline V gene are KGHDR and SFDVKD. V usage is TRBV24-1 and J usage is TRBJ2-1; the D gene TCRdb calls, TRBD1, cannot be checked with no DNA. Input material: blood T cells: a sorted CD56 or NKG2C T cell subset, CD4+ or CD8+ T cells, or bulk PBMC T cells (not recorded which). The TCR was taken from a woman between 45 and 60 years old in good health. CDR3 loop: CATSDSGQGAWDEQFF.